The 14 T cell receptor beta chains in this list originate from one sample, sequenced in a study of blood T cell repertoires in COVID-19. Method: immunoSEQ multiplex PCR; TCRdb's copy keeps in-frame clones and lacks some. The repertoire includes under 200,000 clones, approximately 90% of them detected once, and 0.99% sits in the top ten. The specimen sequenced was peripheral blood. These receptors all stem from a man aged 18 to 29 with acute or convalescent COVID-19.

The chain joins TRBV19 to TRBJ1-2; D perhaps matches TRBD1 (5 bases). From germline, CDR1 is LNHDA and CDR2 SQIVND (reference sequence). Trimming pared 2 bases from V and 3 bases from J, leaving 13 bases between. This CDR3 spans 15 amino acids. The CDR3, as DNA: TGTGCCAGTAGTATAAATCACAGGATGGACTATGGCTACACCTTC. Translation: CASSINHRMDYGYTF.

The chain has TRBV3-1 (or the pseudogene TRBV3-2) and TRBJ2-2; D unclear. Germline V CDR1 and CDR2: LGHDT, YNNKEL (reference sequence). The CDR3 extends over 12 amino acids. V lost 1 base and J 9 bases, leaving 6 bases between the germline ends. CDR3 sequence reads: CASSQGPRELFF. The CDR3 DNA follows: TGTGCCAGCAGCCAAGGTCCTCGGGAGCTGTTTTTT.

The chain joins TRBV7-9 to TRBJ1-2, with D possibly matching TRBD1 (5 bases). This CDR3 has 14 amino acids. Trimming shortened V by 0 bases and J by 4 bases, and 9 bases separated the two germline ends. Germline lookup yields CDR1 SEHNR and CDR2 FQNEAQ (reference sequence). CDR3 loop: CASSLAMGLYGYTF. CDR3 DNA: TGTGCCAGCAGCTTAGCGATGGGGCTCTATGGCTACACCTTC.

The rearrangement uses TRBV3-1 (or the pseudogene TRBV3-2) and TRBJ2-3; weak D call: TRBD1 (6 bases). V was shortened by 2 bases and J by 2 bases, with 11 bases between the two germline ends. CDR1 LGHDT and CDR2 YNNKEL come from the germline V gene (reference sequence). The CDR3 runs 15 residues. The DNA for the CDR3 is TGTGCCAGCAGCCAATTCGGACAGTCCACAGATACGCAGTATTTT. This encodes CASSQFGQSTDTQYF.

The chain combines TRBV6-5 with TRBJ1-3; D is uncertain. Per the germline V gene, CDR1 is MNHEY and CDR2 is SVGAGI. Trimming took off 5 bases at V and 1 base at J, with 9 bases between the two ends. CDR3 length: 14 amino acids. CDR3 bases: TGTGCCAGCAGTCGGACTGATTCTGGAAACACCATATATTTT. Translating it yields CASSRTDSGNTIYF.

Here the CDR3 DNA reads TGTGCCAGCAGTCCACAGGGGATTGGGACTGAAGCTTTCTTT. Translated: CASSPQGIGTEAFF. The genes are TRBV7-3 and TRBJ1-1; 7 bases fit TRBD1. J was trimmed by 5 bases and V by 6 bases; bases with no gene match: 9. Germline assignment: CDR1 SGHTA and CDR2 FQGTGA. There are 14 residues in the CDR3.

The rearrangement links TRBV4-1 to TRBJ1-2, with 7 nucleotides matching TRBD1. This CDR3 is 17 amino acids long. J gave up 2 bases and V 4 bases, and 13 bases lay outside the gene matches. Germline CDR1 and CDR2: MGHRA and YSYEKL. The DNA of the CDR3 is TGCGCCAGCAGCCCGACGTTAACAGGGGCGAAGAACTATGGCTACACCTTC. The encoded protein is CASSPTLTGAKNYGYTF.

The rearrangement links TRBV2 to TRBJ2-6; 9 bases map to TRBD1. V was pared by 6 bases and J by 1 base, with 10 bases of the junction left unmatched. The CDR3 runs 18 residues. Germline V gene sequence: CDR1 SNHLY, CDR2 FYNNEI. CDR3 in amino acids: CASRIRDRATSGANVLTF. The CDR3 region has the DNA TGTGCCAGCAGAATCCGGGACAGGGCTACTTCTGGGGCCAACGTCCTGACTTTC.

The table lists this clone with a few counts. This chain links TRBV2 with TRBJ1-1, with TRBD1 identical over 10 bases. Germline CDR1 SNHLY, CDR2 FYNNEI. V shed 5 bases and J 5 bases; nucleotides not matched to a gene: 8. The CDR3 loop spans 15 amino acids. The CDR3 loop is CASSTGTGASTEAFF. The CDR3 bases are TGTGCCAGCAGTACCGGGACAGGGGCGTCGACTGAAGCTTTCTTT.

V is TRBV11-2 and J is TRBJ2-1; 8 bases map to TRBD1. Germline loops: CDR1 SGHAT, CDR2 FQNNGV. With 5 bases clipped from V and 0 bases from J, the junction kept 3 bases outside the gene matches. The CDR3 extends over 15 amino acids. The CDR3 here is CASSTTGGSYNEQFF. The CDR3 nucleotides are TGTGCCAGCAGCACCACAGGGGGCTCCTACAATGAGCAGTTCTTC.

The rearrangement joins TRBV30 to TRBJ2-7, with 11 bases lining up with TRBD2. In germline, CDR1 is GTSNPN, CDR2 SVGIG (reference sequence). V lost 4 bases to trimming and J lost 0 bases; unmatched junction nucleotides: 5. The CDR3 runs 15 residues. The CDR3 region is CAWTSGGTSSYEQYF. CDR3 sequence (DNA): TGTGCCTGGACTAGCGGGGGGACAAGCTCCTACGAGCAGTACTTC.

CDR3 protein: CASSATGDSNQPQHF. CDR3 DNA sequence: TGTGCCAGCAGTGCAACGGGGGATAGCAATCAGCCCCAGCATTTT. The rearrangement links TRBV2 to TRBJ1-5; tentative D call: TRBD1 (5 bases). Germline loops: CDR1 SNHLY, CDR2 FYNNEI. Trimming stripped 4 bases from V and 0 bases from J, with 10 bases between. The CDR3 sequence is 15 residues long.

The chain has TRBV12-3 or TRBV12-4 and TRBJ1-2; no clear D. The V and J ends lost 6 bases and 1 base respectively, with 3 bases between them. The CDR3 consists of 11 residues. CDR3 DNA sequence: TGTGCCAGCAGCCTTAACTATGGCTACACCTTC. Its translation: CASSLNYGYTF.

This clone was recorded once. The CDR3 nucleotides are TGTGCCATCAGCGGATCGGGGGGGTCCTACAATGAGCAGTTCTTC. Residues: CAISGSGGSYNEQFF. The chain couples TRBV10-3 to TRBJ2-1, with TRBD2 matching over 8 bases. V lost 6 bases and J lost 1; bases outside the gene matches: 5. The CDR3 covers 15 residues. Per germline, CDR1 ENHRY and CDR2 SYGVKD.